This T cell receptor beta chain originates from a study of blood T cells in healthy people across ages. Study findings and constraints: Donor CMV status, an unknown factor, possibly confounded changes in expanded clonotypes.

Germline V lookup: CDR1 SGHAT, CDR2 FQNNGV. V shed 4 bases and J shed 1 base, with 22 bases lying between them. The CDR3 has 18 residues. Collection of approximately 9.3 milliliters of peripheral blood was performed for each donor. About this clonotype itself: Antigen specificity is unknown.

Then a second PCR, running roughly 7 to 11 cycles, was carried out with a sample-barcoded 5' primer and a J-beta primer mix. Each CDR3 protein gets one entry after TCRdb re-called the 5' RACE reads with MiXCR. This sample carries about 750,000 distinct CDR3 sequences, about 55% of them seen once, and the ten largest clones take about 42%. The sequenced material came from blood. The rearrangement joins TRBV11-2 to TRBJ2-5; D unresolved. The clonotype comes from a man older than 75 in good health. The CDR3 sequence is CASSSPLSADSLQETQYF. For the CDR3, the DNA is TGTGCCAGCAGCTCACCCTTGTCAGCCGACTCCCTCCAAGAGACCCAGTACTTC. Looking up the rest from reference TRBV11-2 and TRBJ2-5 gives the full variable domain: EAGVAQSPRYKIIEKRQSVAFWCNPISGHATLYWYQQILGQGPKLLIQFQNNGVVDDSQLPKDRFSAERLKGVDSTLKIQPAKLEDSAVYLCASSSPLSADSLQETQYFGPGTRLLVL.